Sequencing of this T cell receptor beta chain was carried out in a study of blood T cell repertoires in COVID-19. The V gene's germline CDR1 is MNHEY and CDR2 SVGEGT. Trimming removed 2 bases from V and 4 bases from J, with 17 bases in between. The CDR3 covers 16 residues. Original analysis: Estimation of nucleated cell counts relied on the amplification of reference gene primers. Measured with immunoSEQ multiplex PCR; TCRdb has only the in-frame clones, and not every one. V and J calls plus clone size are reproduced from that table; the DNA served to infer D and trimming. The top ten clones hold 5% to 6.5% of a sample with under 35,000 clones, more than 75% of them seen once.

The V gene is TRBV6-2 or TRBV6-3, the J gene TRBJ2-5; maybe TRBD2 (6 bases). The specimen was peripheral blood. The source of this sequence is a human donor in a cohort sampled during active COVID-19. CDR3 sequence reads: CASSYGDSGVVETQYF. For the CDR3, the DNA is TGTGCCAGCAGTTACGGGGACTCTGGGGTAGTAGAGACCCAGTACTTC.